This T cell receptor (beta chain) was sequenced in a study of Ad26.COV2.S vaccination and SARS-CoV-2 variants. Overall study: Recipients of Ad26.COV2.S got it intramuscularly, once or twice 56 days apart.

Only in-frame clones appear in the TCRdb table, and some are missing; sequencing was by immunoSEQ multiplex PCR. Of roughly 380,000 clones in the sample, 85% were seen once. The treatment was: roughly 18 received Ad26.COV2.S at low or high dose, single or two shots; about 5 received placebo; per-sample allocation not given. The samples were gathered on day 63 after the first injection of vaccine or placebo. Germline V gene sequence: CDR1 SGHTA, CDR2 FQGNSA. The CDR3 contains 15 residues. Trimming left V 4 bases short and J 8 bases short, with 15 bases between. The chain combines TRBV7-2 with TRBJ1-6; a possible D gene is TRBD1 (5 bases). The source is a person aged 18 to 59 who received the Ad26.COV2.S COVID-19 vaccine or a placebo. This specimen was peripheral blood, taken in a trial of Ad26.COV2.S vaccine versus placebo. The CDR3 here is CASSSRGTPDSPLHF. The CDR3 DNA is TGTGCCAGCAGCTCTCGCGGGACGCCCGATTCACCCCTCCACTTT. The full variable domain, rest sourced from reference TRBV7-2 and TRBJ1-6, is GAGVSQSPSNKVTEKGKDVELRCDPISGHTALYWYRQSLGQGLEFLIYFQGNSAPDKSGLPSDRFSAERTGGSVSTLTIQRTQQEDSAVYLCASSSRGTPDSPLHFGNGTRLTVT.